Following are 21 T cell receptor beta chains from one sample sequenced in a study of shared clonotypes between healthy human individuals. Naivety among CD8 cells was defined by CD45RO negativity and positive CCR7 selection, thereby excluding terminally differentiated effector memory CD45RA+ cells. The table came from immunoSEQ multiplex PCR; TCRdb's copy has only in-frame clones and leaves some out. The sample carries around 2,000,000 clones, approximately 94% recorded once. Sequenced input: naive CD8+ T cells sorted from blood. The receptors here all came from a young man in good health.

This chain connects TRBV5-6 to TRBJ1-5, with D possibly TRBD1 on 5 matching bases. The length of the CDR3 is 13 residues. The germline gives CDR1 SGHDT, CDR2 YYEEEE. V lost 3 bases and J lost 7, with 11 bases in between. The CDR3 region has the DNA TGTGCCAGCAGCTACGGTCGGGACCAGCCCCAGCATTTT. This codes for CASSYGRDQPQHF.

The chain links TRBV6-5 to TRBJ2-7; D is ambiguous. Trimming took 2 bases from V and 4 from J, leaving 9 bases between them. CDR3 length equals 13 residues. Looked up from germline, CDR1 is MNHEY and CDR2 is SVGAGI. The CDR3 protein is CASSYGVDYEQYF. The DNA for the CDR3 is TGTGCCAGCAGTTACGGGGTTGATTACGAGCAGTACTTC.

The chain recombines TRBV4-1 with TRBJ2-1, with 7 nucleotides matching TRBD2. The germline V gene has CDR1 MGHRA and CDR2 YSYEKL. The CDR3 extends over 17 amino acids. Losses at the gene ends were 6 bases for V and 2 bases for J; bases not matched to a gene: 13. CDR3 residues: CASSLAALAEPYNEQFF. In nucleotides, the CDR3 is TGCGCCAGCAGTTTGGCAGCCCTAGCGGAGCCCTACAATGAGCAGTTCTTC.

This clone was counted once. Distinct nucleotide sequences in the sample also encode this CDR3. V is TRBV7-9 and J is TRBJ2-1, with 12 positions matching TRBD2. The germline gives CDR1 SEHNR, CDR2 FQNEAQ (reference sequence). The CDR3 is 15 amino acids. V was pared by 4 bases and J by 4 bases, with 2 bases of the junction left unmatched. The CDR3 sequence: CASSSTSGGYNEQFF. CDR3 nucleotides: TGTGCCAGCAGCTCAACTAGCGGGGGGTACAATGAGCAGTTCTTC.

The sample holds one count of this clone. The chain is built from TRBV5-1 and TRBJ2-5, with unresolved D. Per the germline V gene, CDR1 is SGHRS and CDR2 is YFSETQ. Deletions cut 1 base from V and 0 bases from J, with 4 bases between. The CDR3 consists of 13 residues. In DNA form, the CDR3 reads TGCGCCAGCAGCTTGCACAACCAAGAGACCCAGTACTTC. Translating it yields CASSLHNQETQYF.

CDR3 sequence (DNA): TGTGCCAGCAGCTTGGTCTTTAGAGGGACTAACTATGGCTACACCTTC. The encoded protein is CASSLVFRGTNYGYTF. This chain joins TRBV5-5 and TRBJ1-2; the D is unclear. The length of the CDR3 is 16 residues. CDR1 SGHKS and CDR2 YYEKEE come from the germline V gene (reference sequence). The V end lost 0 bases, the J end lost 0 bases, and 12 bases lay between the germline ends.

This clone was seen a single time. This chain links TRBV6-6 with TRBJ1-2, with 7 bases aligning to TRBD1. Germline trimming cut 5 bases from V and 1 base from J; bases unmatched to any gene: 4. This CDR3 is 14 amino acids long. Germline V gene sequence: CDR1 MNHNY, CDR2 SVGAGI (reference sequence). The CDR3 is CASSPTGNNYGYTF. In DNA form, the CDR3 reads TGTGCCAGCAGTCCGACAGGGAATAACTATGGCTACACCTTC.

The V and J genes are TRBV9 and TRBJ2-7, with 8 bases lining up with TRBD2. The CDR3 loop spans 13 amino acids. The V gene end was trimmed by 3 bases and the J gene end by 3 bases; junction bases not matched to a gene: 2. In germline, CDR1 is SGDLS, CDR2 YYNGEE. The DNA of the CDR3 is TGTGCCAGCAGCGCGGGGGGGATCTACGAGCAGTACTTC. Amino acid sequence: CASSAGGIYEQYF. The full variable domain, in which reference TRBV9 and TRBJ2-7 provide the parts outside the CDR3, is DSGVTQTPKHLITATGQRVTLRCSPRSGDLSVYWYQQSLDQGLQFLIQYYNGEERAKGNILERFSAQQFPDLHSELNLSSLELGDSALYFCASSAGGIYEQYFGPGTRLTVT.

About this clone: A read error may produce the germline difference seen at one junction end. Other nucleotide sequences in the sample specify the same CDR3. V usage is TRBV7-9 and J usage is TRBJ1-1; tentative D call: TRBD1 (5 bases). The CDR3 length is 12 residues. In germline, CDR1 is SEHNR, CDR2 FQNEAQ (reference sequence). CDR3 protein: CASSLGGAEAFF. For the CDR3, the DNA is TGCGCCAGCAGCTTGGGAGGGGCTGAAGCTTTCTTT.

The V gene is TRBV5-8, the J gene TRBJ1-1; D is uncertain. The CDR3 is 13 amino acids. The germline gives CDR1 SGHTS, CDR2 YDEGEE. Deletions cut 4 bases from V and 1 base from J, with 8 bases between. Here the CDR3 reads CASSEEENTEAFF. CDR3 nucleotides: TGTGCCAGCAGCGAGGAGGAGAACACTGAAGCTTTCTTT.

The J gene is TRBJ2-7, the V gene TRBV7-9, with no clear D. Trimming took 6 bases from V and 0 from J, leaving 6 bases between them. CDR1 SEHNR and CDR2 FQNEAQ come from the germline V gene (reference sequence). CDR3 length: 12 residues. CDR3 in DNA: TGTGCCAGCAGATCAAGCTCCTACGAGCAGTACTTC. The encoded protein is CASRSSSYEQYF.

The genes are TRBV10-3 and TRBJ1-2; 8 positions agree with TRBD1. V was pared by 3 bases and J by 8 bases, with 11 bases of the junction left unmatched. The CDR3 spans 15 residues. Per germline, CDR1 ENHRY and CDR2 SYGVKD. The CDR3 protein is CAISDQQGAPPGYTF. The CDR3 bases are TGTGCCATCAGTGACCAGCAGGGGGCCCCCCCCGGCTACACCTTC.

In its sample, this clone was seen a few times. This chain links TRBV2 with TRBJ1-2; D gene ambiguous. CDR1 is SNHLY, CDR2 FYNNEI, per germline. Trimming cost V 4 bases and J 4 bases, with 10 bases left between them. This CDR3 has 13 amino acids. Here the CDR3 reads CASSVVQLYGYTF. CDR3 DNA sequence: TGTGCCAGCAGTGTAGTACAGCTCTATGGCTACACCTTC. Supplemented by reference TRBV2 and TRBJ1-2, the full variable domain reads EPEVTQTPSHQVTQMGQEVILRCVPISNHLYFYWYRQILGQKVEFLVSFYNNEISEKSEIFDDQFSVERPDGSNFTLKIRSTKLEDSAMYFCASSVVQLYGYTFGSGTRLTVV.

This clone was recorded a few times. The DNA of the CDR3 is TGTGCCAGCAGTGTCCCGACAGAGGGAAACACCATATATTTT. Its translation is CASSVPTEGNTIYF. The chain has TRBV28 and TRBJ1-3; a possible D gene is TRBD1 (5 bases). The CDR3 length is 14 residues. The ends were cut back, 5 bases at V and 4 bases at J, with 12 bases in the middle. Germline loops: CDR1 MDHEN, CDR2 SYDVKM.

This clone was recorded only once. This chain joins TRBV27 and TRBJ2-6; unclear D gene. The CDR3 length is 14 residues. Germline V lookup: CDR1 MNHEY, CDR2 SMNVEV (reference sequence). The V end lost 6 bases, the J end lost 0 bases, and 6 bases lay between the germline ends. The CDR3 spells CASSPVSGANVLTF. The CDR3 DNA sequence: TGTGCCAGCAGCCCCGTCTCTGGGGCCAACGTCCTGACTTTC.

Notes on this clone: Different DNA sequences within this sample yield the same CDR3. V is TRBV19 and J is TRBJ2-7, with D perhaps assigned TRBD1 or TRBD2 (5 bases each). V was shortened by 3 bases and J by 2 bases, with 11 bases between the two germline ends. Germline values: CDR1 LNHDA, CDR2 SQIVND (reference sequence). This CDR3 contains 14 residues. The CDR3 DNA reads as TGTGCCAGTAGTATGTTTGGGGGAACCTACGAGCAGTACTTC. This encodes CASSMFGGTYEQYF. The variable domain in full, with the rest retrieved from reference TRBV19 and TRBJ2-7, is DGGITQSPKYLFRKEGQNVTLSCEQNLNHDAMYWYRQDPGQGLRLIYYSQIVNDFQKGDIAEGYSVSREKKESFPLTVTSAQKNPTAFYLCASSMFGGTYEQYFGPGTRLTVT.

The chain uses TRBV7-8 and TRBJ2-7; 10 bases are a match to TRBD1. V was pared by 4 bases and J by 2 bases, with 14 bases of the junction left unmatched. From germline, CDR1 is SGHVS and CDR2 FQNEAQ. CDR3 size: 18 residues. CDR3 region: CASSSGTGAYGLTYEQYF. CDR3 DNA sequence: TGTGCCAGCAGCTCCGGGACAGGGGCCTACGGACTAACCTACGAGCAGTACTTC.

As for this clone: The sample holds other DNA sequences that translate to the same CDR3. In nucleotides, the CDR3 is TGTGCCAGCAGCTTGGGGGGCGGGTCCTACGAGCAGTACTTC. Encoded protein: CASSLGGGSYEQYF. The gene calls are TRBV7-9 and TRBJ2-7, with D perhaps TRBD1 or TRBD2 (6 bases each). Germline-derived CDR1 and CDR2 are SEHNR and FQNEAQ (reference sequence). Trimming left V 3 bases short and J 1 base short, with 10 bases between. The CDR3 loop spans 14 amino acids.

This clone has just a few counts. V and J are TRBV6-5 and TRBJ1-6; no firm D call. Germline V gene data show CDR1 as MNHEY and CDR2 as SVGAGI. The CDR3 extends over 13 amino acids. With 1 base removed from V and 9 bases from J, the gap between germline ends came to 7 bases. The CDR3 protein is CASSYYSGSPLHF. CDR3 in DNA: TGTGCCAGCAGTTACTATTCGGGTTCACCCCTCCACTTT.

The CDR3 reads CASTSPLSSYNEQFF. In DNA, the CDR3 is TGTGCCAGCACTTCCCCGTTGAGCTCCTACAATGAGCAGTTCTTC. V usage is TRBV7-9 and J usage is TRBJ2-1; D gene ambiguous. CDR3 length: 15 residues. V lost 7 bases, J lost 0 bases, and 13 bases lay in between. Germline-derived CDR1 and CDR2 are SEHNR and FQNEAQ (reference sequence).

V is TRBV2 and J is TRBJ2-7, with 7 bases aligning to TRBD2. V shed 9 bases and J 6 bases; nucleotides not matched to a gene: 8. This CDR3 region has 12 residues. Germline CDR1 and CDR2: SNHLY and FYNNEI. The CDR3 loop reads CARGGVNGEQYF. The CDR3 region has the DNA TGTGCCAGGGGAGGGGTAAACGGCGAGCAGTACTTC.